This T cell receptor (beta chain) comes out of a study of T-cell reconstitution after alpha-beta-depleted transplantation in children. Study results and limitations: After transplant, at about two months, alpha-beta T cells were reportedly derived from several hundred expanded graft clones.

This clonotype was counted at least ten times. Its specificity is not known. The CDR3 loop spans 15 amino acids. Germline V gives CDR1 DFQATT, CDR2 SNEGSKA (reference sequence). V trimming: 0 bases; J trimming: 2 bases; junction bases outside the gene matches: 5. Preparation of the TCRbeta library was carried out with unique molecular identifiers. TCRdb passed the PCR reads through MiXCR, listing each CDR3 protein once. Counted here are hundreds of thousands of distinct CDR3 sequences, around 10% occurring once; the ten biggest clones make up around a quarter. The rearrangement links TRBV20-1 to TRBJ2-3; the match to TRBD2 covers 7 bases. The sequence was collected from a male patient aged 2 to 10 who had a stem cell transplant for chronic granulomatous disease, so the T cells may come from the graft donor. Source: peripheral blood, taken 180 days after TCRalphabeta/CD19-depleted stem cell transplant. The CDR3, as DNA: TGCAGTGCTAGAGACCGGCGGGGGTTCACAGATACGCAGTATTTT. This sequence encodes CSARDRRGFTDTQYF.